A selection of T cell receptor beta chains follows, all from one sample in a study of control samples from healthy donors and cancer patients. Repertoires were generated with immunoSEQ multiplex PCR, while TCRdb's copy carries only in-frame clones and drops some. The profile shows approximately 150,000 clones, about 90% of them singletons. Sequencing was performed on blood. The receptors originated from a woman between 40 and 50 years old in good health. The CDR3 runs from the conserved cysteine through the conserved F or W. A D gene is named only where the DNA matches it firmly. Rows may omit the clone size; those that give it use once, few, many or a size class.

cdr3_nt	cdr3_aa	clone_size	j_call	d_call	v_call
TGTGCCAGCAGTGGGGGTACTGGAAACACCATATATTTT	CASSGGTGNTIYF	-	TRBJ1-3	-	TRBV2
TGTGCCAGCAGCCAGAGGAGCGGGGCGCAGTACTTC	CASSQRSGAQYF	-	TRBJ2-4	TRBD2	TRBV3-1/TRBV3-2
TGTGCCAGCAAAGGACAGGGGGGCGGCTACACCTTC	CASKGQGGGYTF	-	TRBJ1-2	TRBD1	TRBV6-5
TGCGCCAGCAGCCAGTTCGGGGGGGACACCGGGGAGCTGTTTTTT	CASSQFGGDTGELFF	-	TRBJ2-2	TRBD2	TRBV4-1
TGTGCTAGTTCTTGGGGGAACACCGGGGAGCTGTTTTTT	CASSWGNTGELFF	-	TRBJ2-2	-	TRBV12-5
TGTGCCAGCAGTTTAACCCCCGGGGGGGTCGACACCATATATTTT	CASSLTPGGVDTIYF	-	TRBJ1-3	-	TRBV4-2
TGTGCCAGCTTCAAGGGAGGGGAGCAGTACTTC	CASFKGGEQYF	-	TRBJ2-7	TRBD2	TRBV2
TGTGCCAGCAGCAAAGGAGGGGCGGGGGTTGACGGGGAGCTGTTTTTT	CASSKGGAGVDGELFF	-	TRBJ2-2	-	TRBV21-1
TGTGCCAGCACCGATACACTAGCGAGTCCTAGCACAGATACGCAGTATTTT	CASTDTLASPSTDTQYF	-	TRBJ2-3	TRBD2	TRBV5-4
TGTGCCAGTTCCGATTGGGCTGGAAACACCATATATTTT	CASSDWAGNTIYF	-	TRBJ1-3	-	TRBV19
TGTGCCAGCAGTTACTACGACACTGAAGCTTTCTTT	CASSYYDTEAFF	-	TRBJ1-1	-	TRBV6-6
TGTGCCAGCAGTGTATACACCGGGGAGCTGTTTTTT	CASSVYTGELFF	once	TRBJ2-2	-	TRBV2
TGTGCCAGCGGTGGAGTGGCGGGGGGCACCGGGGAGCTGTTTTTT	CASGGVAGGTGELFF	-	TRBJ2-2	TRBD2	TRBV27
TGCAGCGTTGTTGGACAGATATACCCTGAGCAGTTCTTC	CSVVGQIYPEQFF	-	TRBJ2-1	-	TRBV29-1
TGCGCCAGCAGGCAACAGGGGGCCATCGACTATGGCTACACCTTC	CASRQQGAIDYGYTF	-	TRBJ1-2	TRBD1	TRBV5-1
TGTGCCAGTAGTAAGGGGCCGGGACTAGCGGACTACGAGCAGTACTTC	CASSKGPGLADYEQYF	-	TRBJ2-7	TRBD2	TRBV19
TGCGCCAGCAGTTTTTCCGGGACAGGGGACTACGAGCAGTACTTC	CASSFSGTGDYEQYF	-	TRBJ2-7	TRBD1	TRBV5-1
TGTGCCATCAGTGATGTAAACACTGAAGCTTTCTTT	CAISDVNTEAFF	-	TRBJ1-1	-	TRBV10-3
TGTGCCAGCAGTGAACGGCGGGGAGCATACAATGAGCAGTTCTTC	CASSERRGAYNEQFF	-	TRBJ2-1	-	TRBV6-1
TGTGCCAGCAGTGGGACCGTTGGGGCGAACTTAAACTACGAGCAGTACTTC	CASSGTVGANLNYEQYF	-	TRBJ2-7	-	TRBV6-1
TGTGCCAGCAGCCATGCAGGGACCCCTGAAGCTTTCTTT	CASSHAGTPEAFF	-	TRBJ1-1	-	TRBV14
TGTGCCAGCAGCCCCTTTGTGGTCGAGGAGCAGCCCCAGCATTTT	CASSPFVVEEQPQHF	-	TRBJ1-5	-	TRBV7-2
TGTGCTAGTGGGAGTAGCTACGAGCAGTACTTC	CASGSSYEQYF	few	TRBJ2-7	-	TRBV12-5
TGTGCCAGCAGCGGCTATGGGTCCTACGAGCAGTACTTC	CASSGYGSYEQYF	-	TRBJ2-7	-	TRBV5-4
TGTGCCAGCAGCTTGTCTACTGGGGCCAACGTCCTGACTTTC	CASSLSTGANVLTF	-	TRBJ2-6	-	TRBV5-6
TGCGCCAGCAGCCCGGACTCTGGGGCCAACGTCCTGACTTTC	CASSPDSGANVLTF	-	TRBJ2-6	-	TRBV5-1